These 18 T cell receptor beta chains share one sample of origin, sequenced in a study of cytomegalovirus exposure and HLA in healthy donors. Primers: 60 Vbeta forward and 13 Jbeta reverse. Sequencing was performed with immunoSEQ multiplex PCR; in TCRdb, only in-frame clones are kept and a portion is missing. The repertoire holds fewer than 200,000 clones, approximately 85% seen once, with 0.9% to 1% in the top ten. Sequenced material: PBMCs. All receptors come from a girl aged 2 to 10 in good health and CMV-seropositive.

Concerning this clone: Compared with germline, one end of the junction differs, possibly owing to a read error. This rearrangement joins TRBV19 to TRBJ1-4; 8 bases agree with TRBD1. CDR1 LNHDA and CDR2 SQIVND come from the germline V gene (reference sequence). The CDR3 is made up of 16 amino acids. CDR3 sequence: CASTADRDKGHDKLFF. CDR3 coding DNA: TGTGCCAGTACCGCGGACAGGGACAAGGGGCATGACAAACTGTTTTTT.

This rearrangement joins TRBV5-1 to TRBJ2-3; 8 positions match TRBD2. The CDR3 loop spans 15 amino acids. Germline CDR1 reads SGHRS; CDR2 reads YFSETQ. With V trimmed by 4 bases and J by 5 bases, 9 bases remained unmatched. The CDR3 loop reads CASSMERLAGDTQYF. The CDR3 DNA reads TGCGCCAGCAGCATGGAACGCCTAGCGGGAGATACGCAGTATTTT.

The chain joins TRBV6-4 to TRBJ2-1; TRBD2 agrees at 9 bases. In germline, CDR1 is MRHNA, CDR2 SNTAGT. The CDR3 spans 15 residues. The junction had 0 bases not matched to a gene; V was cut back by 3 bases and J by 0 bases. CDR3 protein: CASSETSGSYNEQFF. In DNA, the CDR3 is TGTGCCAGCAGTGAGACTAGCGGCTCCTACAATGAGCAGTTCTTC.

V gene TRBV5-1 combines with J gene TRBJ2-5, with 9 bases matching TRBD2. CDR3 size: 15 residues. V lost 3 bases to trimming and J lost 5 bases; unmatched junction nucleotides: 8. Germline CDR1 is SGHRS and CDR2 is YFSETQ. This chain's CDR3 is CASSSPIGTSETQYF. The CDR3 DNA reads as TGCGCCAGCAGCTCCCCGATCGGGACTAGCGAGACCCAGTACTTC.

The chain has TRBV5-1 and TRBJ2-3; 12 nucleotides line up with TRBD2. In germline, CDR1 is SGHRS, CDR2 YFSETQ. There are 17 residues in the CDR3. V was clipped by 7 bases and J by 2 bases; unmatched bases: 11. The CDR3 region has the DNA TGCGCCAGCTCAGGTCGGACTAGCGGGACGAACACAGATACGCAGTATTTT. Protein sequence: CASSGRTSGTNTDTQYF.

The genes are TRBV30 and TRBJ2-5; 7 bases line up with TRBD2. The end of the DNA fits TRBJ2-7 better, so the J call may be wrong. Looked up from germline, CDR1 is GTSNPN and CDR2 is SVGIG (reference sequence). CDR3 size: 17 residues. The DNA for the CDR3 is TGTGCCTGGAGGACCCTCCCCCGGGCGGGAGAAGTCTACGAGCAGTACTTC. It is translated as CAWRTLPRAGEVYEQYF.

The V and J genes are TRBV5-6 and TRBJ2-6; 8 positions match TRBD2. CDR3 length equals 18 residues. V trimming: 4 bases; J trimming: 0 bases; junction bases outside the gene matches: 9. Germline V gene data show CDR1 as SGHDT and CDR2 as YYEEEE. CDR3 region: CASSLSGIQNSGANVLTF. Written as DNA, the CDR3 is TGTGCCAGCAGCCTTAGCGGGATCCAGAACTCTGGGGCCAACGTCCTGACTTTC.

This clone was seen a few times. The V gene is TRBV9, the J gene TRBJ2-7; 12 nucleotides match TRBD2. J gave up 0 bases and V 4 bases, and 11 bases lay outside the gene matches. Germline CDR1 is SGDLS and CDR2 is YYNGEE. This CDR3 has 18 residues. The CDR3 sequence is CASSPTGTSGPASYEQYF. In nucleotides, the CDR3 is TGTGCCAGCAGCCCTACCGGGACTAGCGGGCCCGCCTCCTACGAGCAGTACTTC.

The V and J genes are TRBV18 and TRBJ2-7; maybe TRBD1 (6 bases). This CDR3 spans 12 amino acids. The germline V and J ends were trimmed by 5 bases and 1 base, with 6 bases remaining between them. CDR1 and CDR2 from the germline V gene are KGHSH and LQKENI. The CDR3 DNA follows: TGTGCCAGCTCAGGGACATCCTACGAGCAGTACTTC. This translates into CASSGTSYEQYF.

This clone was detected once. The chain couples TRBV12-5 to TRBJ2-1; no clear D. This CDR3 spans 13 amino acids. Germline V lookup: CDR1 LGHNT, CDR2 FRNRAP. V was shortened by 0 bases and J by 9 bases, with 9 bases between the two germline ends. The DNA of the CDR3 is TGTGCTAGTGGTTTGGTCGGTGGCGGTGAGCAGTTCTTC. Its protein product is CASGLVGGGEQFF.

The chain couples TRBV5-6 to TRBJ1-2, with D unresolved. Germline CDR1 and CDR2: SGHDT and YYEEEE. This CDR3 is built from 11 residues. The V and J ends lost 6 bases and 7 bases respectively, with 10 bases between them. Here the CDR3 reads CASTSAAGYTF. CDR3 DNA: TGTGCCAGCACCTCTGCGGCTGGCTACACCTTC.

The J gene is TRBJ2-7, the V gene TRBV10-3; unclear D gene. From germline, CDR1 is ENHRY and CDR2 SYGVKD. Trimming pared 0 bases from V and 4 bases from J, leaving 4 bases between. The CDR3 extends over 12 amino acids. The CDR3 sequence: CAISESYYEQYF. The CDR3 bases are TGTGCCATCAGTGAGTCGTATTACGAGCAGTACTTC.

The chain joins TRBV5-6 to TRBJ2-7, with TRBD2 matching 9 bases. The trim removed 4 bases at V and 7 bases at J, leaving 12 bases unmatched. Germline lookup yields CDR1 SGHDT and CDR2 YYEEEE. The CDR3 runs 15 residues. In DNA, the CDR3 is TGTGCCAGCAGCCCGCGGTGGGGCGGGAGGGGGGAGCAGTACTTC. Its protein is CASSPRWGGRGEQYF.

This chain links TRBV4-1 with TRBJ2-1, with 14 bases that match TRBD2. This CDR3 is 16 amino acids long. V trimming: 2 bases; J trimming: 8 bases; junction bases outside the gene matches: 5. Germline CDR1 MGHRA, CDR2 YSYEKL. Here the CDR3 reads CASSQRLAGGLDEQFF. The CDR3 region has the DNA TGCGCCAGCAGCCAACGACTAGCGGGAGGGCTAGATGAGCAGTTCTTC.

The chain couples TRBV18 to TRBJ2-5, with D maybe TRBD1 (6 bases). The end of the DNA is better explained by TRBJ2-7, so the J call may be wrong. The CDR3 has 14 amino acids. Germline CDR1 and CDR2: KGHSH and LQKENI. CDR3 residues: CASSPWQGTYEQYF. Written as DNA, the CDR3 is TGTGCCAGCTCACCATGGCAGGGGACCTACGAGCAGTACTTC.

The genes are TRBV5-1 and TRBJ2-3, with TRBD2 matching over 9 bases. Trimming at V came to 7 bases and at J to 2 bases, leaving 14 bases not matched to a gene. The CDR3 is 17 amino acids. CDR1 is SGHRS and CDR2 is YFSETQ in the germline V gene. CDR3: CASPGSGGRRHTDTQYF. In DNA form, the CDR3 reads TGCGCCAGCCCTGGTAGCGGGGGTAGGAGACACACAGATACGCAGTATTTT.

The CDR3 sequence is CAIRDGTSQETQYF. The CDR3 DNA reads TGTGCCATCAGGGACGGGACTTCCCAAGAGACCCAGTACTTC. This chain joins TRBV10-3 and TRBJ2-5; tentatively, D is TRBD2 (6 bases). The V gene lost 6 bases and the J gene lost 1 base, with 12 bases spanning the gap. CDR3 length equals 14 residues. CDR1 is ENHRY, CDR2 SYGVKD, per germline.

This clone was observed a few times. The V and J genes are TRBV2 and TRBJ2-1; the match to TRBD2 covers 8 bases. CDR1 is SNHLY, CDR2 FYNNEI, per germline. J was trimmed by 8 bases and V by 6 bases; bases with no gene match: 9. The CDR3 is 14 residues long. The CDR3 region has the DNA TGTGCCAGCAGAAATGAGCGGGAGTCACATGAGCAGTTCTTC. Translated: CASRNERESHEQFF.